This is a list of T cell receptor beta chains from one sample in a study of yellow fever vaccine responses in identical twins. TCRdb used MiXCR to reprocess the RT-PCR reads, holding one entry per CDR3 protein. The sample yields over 15,000 distinct CDR3 sequences, around two thirds seen once. Sample: T cells from blood (PBMCs), unsorted or a sorted subset (not recorded which), taken before or after yellow fever vaccination (not recorded which). The origin of the receptors is a young woman who received the yellow fever vaccine. Each CDR3 is given with its conserved first and last residue. D genes are given only for firm matches. Only part of the rows carry a size: once, few, many, or a class if the clone is expanded.

CDR3 DNA: TGTGCCAGCAGTTTAGTAGGTCCCAATGAGCAGTTCTTC
CDR3 protein: CASSLVGPNEQFF
D gene: .
J gene: TRBJ2-1
clone size: .
V gene: TRBV12-3/TRBV12-4

CDR3 DNA: TGTGCCACCACGTCTGACCCCAAGGTGTGGGGCATTCAGTACTTC
CDR3 protein: CATTSDPKVWGIQYF
D gene: .
J gene: TRBJ2-4
clone size: .
V gene: TRBV10-3

CDR3 DNA: TGTGCCAGCAGCTTAGATCTTACCCGCCCGAACACCGGGGAGCTGTTTTTT
CDR3 protein: CASSLDLTRPNTGELFF
D gene: .
J gene: TRBJ2-2
clone size: .
V gene: TRBV11-3

CDR3 DNA: TGTGCCACCAGCGCTTTAACAGGCCCCTACAATGAGCAGTTCTTC
CDR3 protein: CATSALTGPYNEQFF
D gene: .
J gene: TRBJ2-1
clone size: .
V gene: TRBV24-1

CDR3 DNA: TGTGCCAGCAGACTTAGGGGGAACACCGGGGAGCTGTTTTTT
CDR3 protein: CASRLRGNTGELFF
D gene: .
J gene: TRBJ2-2
clone size: .
V gene: TRBV2

CDR3 DNA: TGTGCCAGCAGCCAAGGGGGAAACACTGAAGCTTTCTTT
CDR3 protein: CASSQGGNTEAFF
D gene: .
J gene: TRBJ1-1
clone size: .
V gene: TRBV3-1

CDR3 DNA: TGTGCCAGCTCACCTTCTGCGTGGACCCAGTACTTC
CDR3 protein: CASSPSAWTQYF
D gene: .
J gene: TRBJ2-5
clone size: .
V gene: TRBV18

CDR3 DNA: TGTGCCACCAGCAGTCGTCCCGGGGCTAGCGGGAGGGGTGAGCAGTTCTTC
CDR3 protein: CATSSRPGASGRGEQFF
D gene: TRBD2
J gene: TRBJ2-1
clone size: .
V gene: TRBV15

CDR3 DNA: TGTGCCAGCAGTTTCAGGCAGCCTGGCACTGAAGCTTTCTTT
CDR3 protein: CASSFRQPGTEAFF
D gene: .
J gene: TRBJ1-1
clone size: .
V gene: TRBV12-3/TRBV12-4

CDR3 DNA: TGCAGCGTTGATGCCCGACCTTCGGGCGAGCAGTACTTC
CDR3 protein: CSVDARPSGEQYF
D gene: .
J gene: TRBJ2-7
clone size: .
V gene: TRBV29-1

CDR3 DNA: TGTGCCAGCAGTTTAACAGATACGCAGTATTTT
CDR3 protein: CASSLTDTQYF
D gene: .
J gene: TRBJ2-3
clone size: .
V gene: TRBV12-3/TRBV12-4

CDR3 DNA: TGCAGCGTTGAAGTAGCGGGGGGGCCAATGGTGTATGAGCAGTTCTTC
CDR3 protein: CSVEVAGGPMVYEQFF
D gene: TRBD2
J gene: TRBJ2-1
clone size: .
V gene: TRBV29-1

CDR3 DNA: TGCAGTGCTAGCCGGGACAGAGACTATGGCTACACCTTC
CDR3 protein: CSASRDRDYGYTF
D gene: TRBD1
J gene: TRBJ1-2
clone size: once
V gene: TRBV20-1

CDR3 DNA: TGTGCCAGCAGTGAAGGGCGCAATGAGCAGTTCTTC
CDR3 protein: CASSEGRNEQFF
D gene: .
J gene: TRBJ2-1
clone size: once
V gene: TRBV2

CDR3 DNA: TGTGCCAGCAGCTATGGACAGGTTCGAGGCTACACCTTC
CDR3 protein: CASSYGQVRGYTF
D gene: TRBD1
J gene: TRBJ1-2
clone size: .
V gene: TRBV7-9

CDR3 DNA: TGCAGCATATCTAGAATCGGTGGGGGCTCCTACAATGAGCAGTTCTTC
CDR3 protein: CSISRIGGGSYNEQFF
D gene: .
J gene: TRBJ2-1
clone size: few
V gene: TRBV29-1

CDR3 DNA: TGCAGTGCTAAAGGGACGTACAATCAGCCCCAGCATTTT
CDR3 protein: CSAKGTYNQPQHF
D gene: .
J gene: TRBJ1-5
clone size: .
V gene: TRBV20-1

CDR3 DNA: TGTGCCAGCCTCCGGGACCGGACCTACGAGCAGTACTTC
CDR3 protein: CASLRDRTYEQYF
D gene: .
J gene: TRBJ2-7
clone size: few
V gene: TRBV6-1

CDR3 DNA: TGTGCCAGCTCACCACCTAGCGGGGGCCGGACTGAAGCTTTCTTT
CDR3 protein: CASSPPSGGRTEAFF
D gene: .
J gene: TRBJ1-1
clone size: .
V gene: TRBV18

CDR3 DNA: TGCAGTGCTCCGACAGGGTTGGCCAATCAGCCCCAGCATTTT
CDR3 protein: CSAPTGLANQPQHF
D gene: TRBD1
J gene: TRBJ1-5
clone size: .
V gene: TRBV20-1

CDR3 DNA: TGTGCCAGCAGTTACTCGAGGCTAGCGGGAGGGGGTGAGCAGTTCTTC
CDR3 protein: CASSYSRLAGGGEQFF
D gene: TRBD2
J gene: TRBJ2-1
clone size: .
V gene: TRBV6-2/TRBV6-3

CDR3 DNA: TGTGCCAGTAGTGCATCCGGGACGGGGAACTACGAGCAGTACTTC
CDR3 protein: CASSASGTGNYEQYF
D gene: .
J gene: TRBJ2-7
clone size: .
V gene: TRBV19

CDR3 DNA: TGTGCCAGCAGCGCCCAAACCGGGCCCCTGAACACTGAAGCTTTCTTT
CDR3 protein: CASSAQTGPLNTEAFF
D gene: .
J gene: TRBJ1-1
clone size: .
V gene: TRBV11-3

CDR3 DNA: TGCGCCAGCAGCCAAGATTGGCGGCAGGGAAAGAATCCCCAGCATTTT
CDR3 protein: CASSQDWRQGKNPQHF
D gene: .
J gene: TRBJ1-5
clone size: .
V gene: TRBV4-3

CDR3 DNA: TGTGCCAGCAGCCGGGAGCTCGGTTTACAATACTCCTACGAGCAGTACTTC
CDR3 protein: CASSRELGLQYSYEQYF
D gene: .
J gene: TRBJ2-7
clone size: .
V gene: TRBV11-1

CDR3 DNA: TGTGCCAGCAGCTCTATTGGACTAGTCTTGGAGACCCAGTACTTC
CDR3 protein: CASSSIGLVLETQYF
D gene: TRBD2
J gene: TRBJ2-5
clone size: .
V gene: TRBV7-6

CDR3 DNA: TGTGCCAGTGGAAACAGGGTGGACACTGAAGCTTTCTTT
CDR3 protein: CASGNRVDTEAFF
D gene: .
J gene: TRBJ1-1
clone size: .
V gene: TRBV19

CDR3 DNA: TGTGCCAGCAGCTTAGATATGGCTAGCGGGGGTGGGTCAGATACGCAGTATTTT
CDR3 protein: CASSLDMASGGGSDTQYF
D gene: TRBD2
J gene: TRBJ2-3
clone size: .
V gene: TRBV11-3

CDR3 DNA: TGCAGCGTTGAAGTCGGGCGAGGAGGGAGGAGGAATTCACCCCTCCACTTT
CDR3 protein: CSVEVGRGGRRNSPLHF
D gene: .
J gene: TRBJ1-6
clone size: .
V gene: TRBV29-1

CDR3 DNA: TGTGCCAGCAGTGAAGCCGACGAGGGTTACACCGGGGAGCTTTTTTTT
CDR3 protein: CASSEADEGYTGELFF
D gene: .
J gene: TRBJ2-2
clone size: .
V gene: TRBV2

CDR3 DNA: TGCGCCAGCAGCCAAGACCATACAGGTAGCAATCAGCCCCAGCATTTT
CDR3 protein: CASSQDHTGSNQPQHF
D gene: .
J gene: TRBJ1-5
clone size: few
V gene: TRBV4-1

CDR3 DNA: TGTGCCAGTAGCAAACAACAGGGGGAGGATCAGCCCCAGCATTTT
CDR3 protein: CASSKQQGEDQPQHF
D gene: TRBD1
J gene: TRBJ1-5
clone size: .
V gene: TRBV19

CDR3 DNA: TGTGCCAGCAGTTTAAGTGGGCCGATCAACTATGGCTACACCTTC
CDR3 protein: CASSLSGPINYGYTF
D gene: .
J gene: TRBJ1-2
clone size: .
V gene: TRBV12-3/TRBV12-4

CDR3 DNA: TGTGCCAGCAGCTTGACGGAAGCCACAGATACGCAGTATTTT
CDR3 protein: CASSLTEATDTQYF
D gene: .
J gene: TRBJ2-3
clone size: few
V gene: TRBV7-6

CDR3 DNA: TGTGCCAGCAGTGAAGCTCAGGGCTATGAGCAGTTCTTC
CDR3 protein: CASSEAQGYEQFF
D gene: .
J gene: TRBJ2-1
clone size: once
V gene: TRBV2

CDR3 DNA: TGTGCCAGCAGCCCGATTCCCCAGCTTTCCTACGAGCAGTACTTC
CDR3 protein: CASSPIPQLSYEQYF
D gene: .
J gene: TRBJ2-7
clone size: .
V gene: TRBV11-2

CDR3 DNA: TGTGCCAGCAGCCCTCCCGACCCGGTCAAGCAGTTCTTC
CDR3 protein: CASSPPDPVKQFF
D gene: .
J gene: TRBJ2-1
clone size: .
V gene: TRBV12-3/TRBV12-4